This T cell receptor (beta chain) stems from a study of regulatory T cells in long-lasting Graves disease. Study-level points and caveats: The study found lower TCR diversity in persistent Graves' patients than in newly diagnosed ones.

Arm-PCR with iRepertoire HTBI primers amplified the CDR3 regions for these TCR beta libraries. TCRdb redid the calling of the multiplex PCR reads with MiXCR, one entry per CDR3 protein. The repertoire holds 700,000 or so distinct CDR3 sequences, around 32% seen once, with under 50% in the top ten. About this clonotype: Its specificity is unknown.

Regarding time point: persistent/refractory GD, antithyroid drugs over 5 years with positive TRAb. Construction of the TCR library relied on RNA isolated from PBMCs. A volume of around 8.7 milliliters of peripheral blood was collected in EDTA tubes. This TCR derives from a female donor with Graves disease. The input for sequencing was peripheral blood mononuclear cells (PBMCs), taken when the disease was refractory, from a patient treated with antithyroid drugs.

Here the CDR3 DNA reads TGTGCCACCAGCAGGCAGTCAGATCAGCCCCAGCATTTT. Translated: CATSRQSDQPQHF. The chain carries TRBV15 and TRBJ1-5; D uncertain. Trimming removed 3 bases at V and 5 bases at J, with 8 bases between. There are 13 residues in the CDR3. Germline V gene data show CDR1 as LNHNV and CDR2 as YYDKDF (reference sequence).